This T cell receptor (beta chain) was profiled in a study of control samples from healthy donors and cancer patients. CDR1 is MDHEN, CDR2 SYDVKM, per germline. CDR3 size: 14 residues. Unmatched junction bases numbered 5, after V lost 6 bases and J lost 0 bases. Produced via immunoSEQ multiplex PCR; TCRdb's table is partial and in-frame only. The sample comprises about 170,000 clones, around 94% of which are singletons, and around 1.3% rests with the top ten. The J gene is TRBJ2-7, the V gene TRBV28; the match to TRBD2 covers 7 bases. Sequenced sample: blood. The receptor comes from a woman aged 18-29 years in good health. CDR3 in amino acids: CASSNVAGSYEQYF. Written as DNA, the CDR3 is TGTGCCAGCAGCAACGTAGCGGGCTCCTACGAGCAGTACTTC.